These 8 T cell receptor beta chains share one sample of origin, sequenced in a study of CD8 T cells in Susac syndrome. RNA amounts of about 0.5 to 1 ug underwent reverse transcription with random hexamers. TCRdb reprocessed the immunoSEQ multiplex PCR reads with MiXCR, giving one entry per CDR3 protein. The sample lists 150,000 or so distinct CDR3 sequences, about 95% seen once, with about 0.14% in the top ten. Input material: CD4+ T cells from PBMCs. Source of these receptors: a human donor with Susac syndrome.

Concerning this clonotype: An end of the junction does not agree with germline; a read error may underlie this. The chain joins TRBV9 to TRBJ1-5; TRBD1 matches 10 bases. Germline CDR1 is SGDLS and CDR2 is YYNGEE. The CDR3 is 15 amino acids. The CDR3 sequence: CASSTGQGSNHPQHF. The CDR3 nucleotides read TGTGCCAGCAGCACGGGACAGGGGAGCAATCACCCCCAGCATTTT.

The CDR3 DNA follows: TGTGCCAGCAGTTCGGGAGCTAACTATGGCTACACCTTC. Protein sequence: CASSSGANYGYTF. The chain employs TRBV28 and TRBJ1-2; D remains unclear. CDR1 MDHEN and CDR2 SYDVKM come from the germline V gene. V was pared by 4 bases and J by 0 bases, with 6 bases between. This CDR3 contains 13 residues.

V gene TRBV19 combines with J gene TRBJ1-1, with 7 bases aligning to TRBD1. Per the germline V gene, CDR1 is LNHDA and CDR2 is SQIVND (reference sequence). The junction had 5 bases not matched to a gene; V was cut back by 3 bases and J by 7 bases. This CDR3 is 13 amino acids long. As DNA, the CDR3 is TGTGCCAGTAGTATGGACAGGAGCCTTGAAGCTTTCTTT. This codes for CASSMDRSLEAFF.

The chain carries TRBV4-1 and TRBJ2-7; 7 bases agree with TRBD2. V was clipped by 0 bases and J by 1 base; unmatched bases: 9. Germline V lookup: CDR1 MGHRA, CDR2 YSYEKL. This CDR3 has 17 residues. The CDR3 is CASSQDRRLAGSYEQYF. The CDR3 nucleotides read TGCGCCAGCAGCCAAGATCGGCGATTAGCGGGTTCCTACGAGCAGTACTTC.

The chain links TRBV14 to TRBJ2-1, with D possibly TRBD1 on 5 matching bases. V dropped 4 bases and J dropped 4 bases, with 14 bases sitting between them. CDR3 length: 15 amino acids. Germline V gives CDR1 SGHDN, CDR2 FVKESK. In nucleotides, the CDR3 is TGTGCCAGCAGCCCTTACAGGCCCCAGTACAATGAGCAGTTCTTC. It codes for CASSPYRPQYNEQFF.

The J gene is TRBJ2-5, the V gene TRBV4-2; 10 nucleotides align to TRBD2. Germline assignment: CDR1 LGHNA and CDR2 YNFKEQ. J lost 2 bases, V lost 1 base, and 1 base had no gene match. This CDR3 spans 15 amino acids. The CDR3 DNA reads as TGTGCCAGCAGCCAAGTTAGCGGGGGGCAAGAGACCCAGTACTTC. Translated: CASSQVSGGQETQYF.

The CDR3 bases are TGCGCCAGCAGCTGGGGACAGGGGGCAATGTACGAGCAGTACTTC. Encoded protein: CASSWGQGAMYEQYF. The chain joins TRBV5-1 to TRBJ2-7, with 12 bases aligning to TRBD1. Germline V lookup: CDR1 SGHRS, CDR2 YFSETQ. J lost 4 bases, V lost 3 bases, and 5 bases had no gene match. CDR3 length equals 15 residues.

Only one count was recorded for this clonotype. The chain links TRBV5-1 to TRBJ2-7; TRBD1 matches 11 bases. CDR3 length: 15 amino acids. Germline CDR1 and CDR2: SGHRS and YFSETQ. V shed 6 bases, J shed 3 bases, and the junction held 8 bases outside the gene matches. CDR3 DNA sequence: TGCGCCAGCAAGATTCCGGGACAGGGGGACTACGAGCAGTACTTC. Residues: CASKIPGQGDYEQYF.